Listed below are T cell receptor beta chains from one sample, sequenced in a study of shared clonotypes between healthy human individuals. Sequenced by immunoSEQ multiplex PCR; TCRdb stores in-frame clones only, minus some. The sample contains about 1,900,000 clones, just under 95% of which appear only once. The sequencing input was naive CD8+ T cells sorted from blood. These receptors were taken from a man in his late teens or twenties in good health. Both conserved end residues are part of each CDR3. A D gene is named only where the DNA matches it firmly. Clone size is not always given. Where it is, it says once, few, many or a class for expanded clones.

D,V,J,size,CDR3,DNA
-,TRBV4-1,TRBJ1-2,-,CASSQDPTGPEYGYTF,TGCGCCAGCAGCCAAGATCCCACAGGGCCAGAGTATGGCTACACCTTC
-,TRBV23-1,TRBJ1-2,-,CASSLPLDGPGGYTF,TGCGCCAGCAGTCTCCCCTTGGACGGGCCGGGGGGCTACACCTTC
-,TRBV6-5,TRBJ2-7,-,CASSYSTAGGLYEQYF,TGTGCCAGCAGTTACTCGACTGCAGGGGGGCTCTACGAGCAGTACTTC
TRBD2,TRBV27,TRBJ2-2,-,CASSYSGNGELFF,TGTGCCAGCAGTTATAGCGGGAATGGGGAGCTGTTTTTT
-,TRBV5-1,TRBJ2-7,-,CASSLLEGSYEQYF,TGCGCCAGCAGCTTGTTAGAGGGTTCATACGAGCAGTACTTC
-,TRBV5-1,TRBJ2-3,-,CASSVGNYGSTDTQYF,TGCGCCAGCAGCGTTGGCAACTACGGGTCCACAGATACGCAGTATTTT
-,TRBV18,TRBJ2-2,-,CASSPMRELYTGELFF,TGTGCCAGCTCACCAATGCGGGAATTGTACACCGGGGAGCTGTTTTTT
-,TRBV6-4,TRBJ2-1,-,CASSEGAGAYNEQFF,TGTGCCAGCAGTGAGGGGGCAGGAGCCTACAATGAGCAGTTCTTC
-,TRBV5-6,TRBJ1-1,-,CASSLEQGNTEAFF,TGTGCCAGCAGCTTGGAACAGGGGAACACTGAAGCTTTCTTT
-,TRBV30,TRBJ1-2,-,CAWSVSDNYGYTF,TGTGCCTGGAGTGTCTCAGACAACTATGGCTACACCTTC
-,TRBV4-2,TRBJ1-2,-,CASSQDLGQMNYGYTF,TGTGCCAGCAGCCAAGATCTCGGGCAGATGAACTATGGCTACACCTTC
-,TRBV30,TRBJ2-1,-,CAWSVWGNEQFF,TGTGCCTGGAGTGTTTGGGGCAATGAGCAGTTCTTC
-,TRBV7-6,TRBJ2-1,-,CASSLVQVDNEQFF,TGTGCCAGCAGCTTAGTACAGGTCGACAATGAGCAGTTCTTC
-,TRBV7-9,TRBJ1-6,once,CASSFDTWGSPLGPLHF,TGTGCCAGCAGCTTTGACACGTGGGGCTCCCCTCTCGGTCCCCTCCACTTT
-,TRBV9,TRBJ1-6,-,CASSGEPGPAENSPLHF,TGTGCCAGCAGCGGAGAACCTGGTCCGGCAGAGAATTCACCCCTCCACTTT
-,TRBV9,TRBJ2-3,once,CASSGQTVVDTQYF,TGTGCCAGCAGCGGACAGACAGTTGTAGATACGCAGTATTTT
-,TRBV29-1,TRBJ2-1,-,CSVVFVLGNEQFF,TGCAGCGTTGTCTTTGTACTGGGCAATGAGCAGTTCTTC
TRBD1,TRBV9,TRBJ2-1,once,CASSASDGTGSFNEQFF,TGTGCCAGCAGCGCCTCCGACGGGACAGGGAGTTTCAATGAGCAGTTCTTC
-,TRBV18,TRBJ1-5,-,CASSPPLGAGDQPQHF,TGTGCCAGCTCACCACCGTTGGGGGCCGGGGATCAGCCCCAGCATTTT
-,TRBV4-2,TRBJ2-3,-,CASSQDFLYSRGATDTQYF,TGTGCCAGCAGCCAAGATTTTTTGTATTCGCGGGGAGCTACAGATACGCAGTATTTT
-,TRBV5-4,TRBJ1-2,-,CASSSLGAGDGYTF,TGTGCCAGCAGCTCCCTGGGGGCTGGGGATGGCTACACCTTC
TRBD2,TRBV11-2,TRBJ2-7,-,CASSFSGSYEQYF,TGTGCCAGCAGCTTTAGCGGGTCCTACGAGCAGTACTTC
TRBD2,TRBV13,TRBJ2-7,-,CASSLKGGGTTEQYF,TGTGCCAGCAGCTTAAAAGGCGGGGGGACCACTGAGCAGTACTTC
TRBD1,TRBV6-5,TRBJ1-1,-,CATEGTGHTEAFF,TGTGCCACGGAGGGGACAGGGCACACTGAAGCTTTCTTT
-,TRBV27,TRBJ2-3,-,CASSPNRFTQYF,TGTGCCAGCAGTCCAAATCGATTTACGCAGTATTTT
-,TRBV6-5,TRBJ1-4,-,CASSYGQRDEKLFF,TGTGCCAGCAGTTACGGACAGAGGGATGAAAAACTGTTTTTT
TRBD2,TRBV7-2,TRBJ2-7,-,CASSLAFLAGGTYEQYF,TGTGCCAGCAGCTTAGCCTTTTTAGCGGGAGGGACCTACGAGCAGTACTTC
-,TRBV12-5,TRBJ2-1,-,CASGLSPGSLYNEQFF,TGTGCTAGTGGTTTGTCCCCAGGGAGTCTTTACAATGAGCAGTTCTTC
-,TRBV4-3,TRBJ2-1,-,CASTKTTAISYNEQFF,TGCGCCAGCACCAAAACGACAGCGATCTCCTACAATGAGCAGTTCTTC
-,TRBV7-9,TRBJ1-5,-,CASSLARSYPQHF,TGTGCCAGCAGCTTAGCGCGCTCATACCCCCAGCATTTT
-,TRBV10-3,TRBJ2-5,-,CAISEGPKNQETQYF,TGTGCCATCAGTGAGGGGCCGAAAAACCAAGAGACCCAGTACTTC
TRBD1,TRBV27,TRBJ1-1,-,CASSLTTPTGRTEAFF,TGTGCCAGCAGTTTAACGACCCCGACAGGGCGCACTGAAGCTTTCTTT